This paragraph reports one T cell receptor beta chain. Its target is unknown. These data originate in a study of T cells in localized non-small cell lung cancer. Study-wide findings and caveats: A higher density of T cells in blood coincided with extended overall survival. Heterogeneity remains possible, as sequencing covered one tumor region only. Median detection of top 100 tumor clones in adjacent lung was approximately 50 clones.

Sequencing was performed with immunoSEQ multiplex PCR; in TCRdb, only in-frame clones are kept and a portion is missing. The repertoire has about 74,000 clones, roughly 83% of them found once; the top ten carry 1% to 1.5%. The sequenced sample was peripheral blood, obtained before any cancer treatment. The receptor was derived from a female donor over 55 with stage I lung adenocarcinoma.

The CDR3 sequence: CAISELGPGTEAFF. As DNA, the CDR3 is TGTGCCATCAGTGAGTTGGGCCCAGGAACTGAAGCTTTCTTT. The J gene is TRBJ1-1, the V gene TRBV10-3; D is unclear. Per germline, CDR1 ENHRY and CDR2 SYGVKD. The CDR3 spans 14 residues. V was pared by 1 base and J by 5 bases, with 11 bases between.